These T cell receptor beta chains were read from a single sample in a study of T-cell reconstitution after alpha-beta-depleted transplantation in children. TCRdb reanalysed the PCR reads using MiXCR and keeps one entry per CDR3 protein. The sample consists of about a million distinct CDR3 sequences, roughly 29% of them appearing once. The sequences come from PBMCs, mostly from graft donor cells, collected 360 days after TCRalphabeta/CD19-depleted stem cell transplant. Receptor source: a boy younger than two who had a stem cell transplant for SCID, so the T cells may come from the graft donor. CDR3s include the opening cysteine and the closing phenylalanine or tryptophan. D genes are given only for firm matches. Size tells how often a clone was seen (once, few, many) or the class of an expanded clone, and some rows leave it out.

J	V	size	D	CDR3	DNA
TRBJ2-1	TRBV6-2/TRBV6-3	.	.	CASSRPLGGGGSEQFF	TGTGCCAGCAGCCGTCCGCTGGGCGGGGGCGGGAGTGAGCAGTTCTTC
TRBJ1-4	TRBV12-3/TRBV12-4	.	.	CASSLLAGATNEKLFF	TGTGCCAGCAGCCTACTCGCAGGGGCAACTAATGAAAAACTGTTTTTT
TRBJ2-3	TRBV20-1	.	.	CSASLDPDTQYF	TGCAGTGCTAGTCTGGATCCAGATACGCAGTATTTT
TRBJ1-1	TRBV12-3/TRBV12-4	.	.	CASSKTNTEAFF	TGTGCCAGCAGCAAGACCAACACTGAAGCTTTCTTT
TRBJ1-2	TRBV12-3/TRBV12-4	many	.	CASSFPGNYGYTF	TGTGCCAGCAGTTTCCCCGGGAACTATGGCTACACCTTC
TRBJ1-1	TRBV5-1	few	.	CASRDQGMNTEAFF	TGCGCCAGCAGGGACCAAGGCATGAACACTGAAGCTTTCTTT
TRBJ1-1	TRBV18	few	.	CASSPMSNTEAFF	TGTGCCAGCTCACCAATGAGCAACACTGAAGCTTTCTTT
TRBJ2-1	TRBV12-3/TRBV12-4	.	TRBD2	CASRPGLAGGPSYNEQFF	TGTGCCAGCAGGCCGGGACTAGCGGGGGGGCCTTCCTACAATGAGCAGTTCTTC
TRBJ2-5	TRBV11-2	.	.	CASSLWGGGVETQYF	TGTGCCAGCAGCTTATGGGGGGGCGGGGTAGAGACCCAGTACTTC
TRBJ1-3	TRBV18	few	.	CASSPVTVSGNTIYF	TGTGCCAGCTCACCAGTGACAGTCTCTGGAAACACCATATATTTT
TRBJ1-1	TRBV20-1	.	.	CSARDEDSLNTEAFF	TGCAGTGCTAGAGACGAGGACAGCCTGAACACTGAAGCTTTCTTT
TRBJ1-5	TRBV12-3/TRBV12-4	many	TRBD1	CASSLRDRGNQPQHF	TGTGCCAGCAGTTTAAGGGACAGGGGCAATCAGCCCCAGCATTTT
TRBJ2-7	TRBV20-1	few	.	CSASLGGATYEQYF	TGCAGTGCTAGCTTGGGGGGGGCAACCTACGAGCAGTACTTC
TRBJ2-5	TRBV7-9	.	.	CASSLPLLTVGTQYF	TGTGCCAGCAGCTTACCCCTTCTGACAGTCGGGACCCAGTACTTC
TRBJ1-3	TRBV5-1	.	.	CASSLATGYSGNTIYF	TGCGCCAGCAGCTTGGCTACAGGATACTCTGGAAACACCATATATTTT
TRBJ2-6	TRBV10-3	.	TRBD1	CAISDGRGPSGANVLTF	TGTGCCATCAGTGATGGAAGGGGGCCCTCTGGGGCCAACGTCCTGACTTTC
TRBJ1-2	TRBV29-1	.	.	CSVDLNRAGYGYTF	TGCAGCGTTGACCTAAACAGGGCCGGCTATGGCTACACCTTC
TRBJ1-5	TRBV12-3/TRBV12-4	.	.	CASKRDWNQPQHF	TGTGCCAGCAAGCGGGATTGGAATCAGCCCCAGCATTTT
TRBJ2-7	TRBV5-1	.	.	CASSLDGPWDEQYF	TGCGCCAGCAGCTTGGATGGGCCGTGGGACGAGCAGTACTTC
TRBJ1-5	TRBV18	few	.	CASSRLDQPQHF	TGTGCCAGCTCGCGCCTGGATCAGCCCCAGCATTTT
TRBJ2-5	TRBV12-5	once	.	CASGLDRETQYF	TGTGCTAGTGGTTTGGACCGGGAGACCCAGTACTTC
TRBJ2-3	TRBV7-2	.	.	CASSRDLNTQYF	TGTGCCAGCAGCCGGGACCTGAATACGCAGTATTTT
TRBJ2-1	TRBV6-1	few	TRBD2	CASSRGGPYNEQFF	TGTGCCAGCAGCCGCGGGGGGCCCTACAATGAGCAGTTCTTC
TRBJ2-1	TRBV6-2/TRBV6-3	.	.	CASSPHGTNEQFF	TGTGCCAGCAGCCCCCACGGCACCAATGAGCAGTTCTTC
TRBJ2-5	TRBV12-3/TRBV12-4	.	TRBD2	CASSRPSSGGETQYF	TGTGCCAGCAGCCGCCCATCTAGCGGCGGAGAGACCCAGTACTTC
TRBJ1-6	TRBV24-1	many	.	CATSDSRDHNSPLHF	TGTGCCACCAGTGATTCCCGGGACCATAATTCACCCCTCCACTTT
TRBJ2-2	TRBV6-2/TRBV6-3	few	.	CASSLKRLRTGELFF	TGTGCCAGCAGTTTAAAACGACTAAGGACCGGGGAGCTGTTTTTT
TRBJ2-2	TRBV12-3/TRBV12-4	.	.	CASSFLGSRSGELFF	TGTGCCAGCAGTTTTCTGGGCTCACGTTCCGGGGAGCTGTTTTTT
TRBJ2-1	TRBV27	.	.	CASSLYLANEQFF	TGTGCCAGCAGTTTATACCTAGCCAATGAGCAGTTCTTC
TRBJ2-6	TRBV7-6	.	.	CASSLGWRGTHSGANVLTF	TGTGCCAGCAGCTTAGGTTGGAGGGGGACCCACTCTGGGGCCAACGTCCTGACTTTC
TRBJ1-1	TRBV29-1	.	.	CSVIFTNTEAFF	TGCAGCGTGATATTCACGAACACTGAAGCTTTCTTT
TRBJ1-2	TRBV29-1	few	.	CSVEIRGQVYGYTF	TGCAGCGTTGAGATACGGGGGCAGGTCTATGGCTACACCTTC
TRBJ2-3	TRBV6-5	.	TRBD2	CASRTSGGSTDTQYF	TGTGCCAGCCGTACTAGCGGGGGGTCCACAGATACGCAGTATTTT
TRBJ2-7	TRBV5-1	.	.	CASKVTATYEQYF	TGCGCCAGCAAGGTTACGGCAACCTACGAGCAGTACTTC
TRBJ1-3	TRBV11-1	.	TRBD1	CASSGPPGQLYGNTIYF	TGTGCCAGCAGCGGACCCCCGGGACAGCTCTATGGAAACACCATATATTTT
TRBJ1-2	TRBV6-1	.	.	CASSVGNYGYTF	TGTGCCAGCAGTGTAGGGAACTATGGCTACACCTTC
TRBJ2-1	TRBV5-1	few	TRBD2	CASRPWTSGSYNEQFF	TGCGCCAGCAGACCATGGACTAGCGGCTCCTACAATGAGCAGTTCTTC